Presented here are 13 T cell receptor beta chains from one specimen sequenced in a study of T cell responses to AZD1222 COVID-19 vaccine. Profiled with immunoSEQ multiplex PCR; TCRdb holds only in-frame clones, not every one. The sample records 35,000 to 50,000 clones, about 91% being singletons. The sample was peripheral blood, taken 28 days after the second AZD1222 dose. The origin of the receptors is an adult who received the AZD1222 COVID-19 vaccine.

This chain's CDR3 is CASSLGDRVGNQPQHF. The CDR3, as DNA: TGTGCCAGCAGCTTAGGGGACAGGGTTGGCAATCAGCCCCAGCATTTT. The chain employs TRBV13 and TRBJ1-5; 8 bases are a match to TRBD1. Germline lookup yields CDR1 PRHDT and CDR2 FYEKMQ (reference sequence). This CDR3 is built from 16 residues. The V segment lost 0 bases and the J segment 2 bases; nucleotides outside the gene matches: 3.

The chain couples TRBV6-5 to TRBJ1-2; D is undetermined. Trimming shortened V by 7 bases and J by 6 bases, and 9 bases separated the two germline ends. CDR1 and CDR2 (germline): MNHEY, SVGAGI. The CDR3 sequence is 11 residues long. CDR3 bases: TGTGCCAGCACGCCCTCCGATGGCTACACCTTC. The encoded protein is CASTPSDGYTF.

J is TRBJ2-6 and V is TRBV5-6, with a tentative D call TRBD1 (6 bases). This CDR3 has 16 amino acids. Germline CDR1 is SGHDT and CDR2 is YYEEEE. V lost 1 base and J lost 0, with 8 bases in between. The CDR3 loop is CASSLTGNSGANVLTF. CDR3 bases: TGTGCCAGCAGCTTGACAGGGAACTCTGGGGCCAACGTCCTGACTTTC.

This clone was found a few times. The CDR3 bases are TGTGCCAGCAGCCTGTGGGGACTAGATGGCAATGAGCAGTTCTTC. Amino acid sequence: CASSLWGLDGNEQFF. The chain is built from TRBV7-3 and TRBJ2-1, with 8 positions matching TRBD2. The CDR3 totals 15 residues. V was clipped by 5 bases and J by 6 bases; unmatched bases: 9. The germline V gene has CDR1 SGHTA and CDR2 FQGTGA. The full variable domain, its missing parts supplied by reference TRBV7-3 and TRBJ2-1, is GAGVSQTPSNKVTEKGKYVELRCDPISGHTALYWYRQSLGQGPEFLIYFQGTGAADDSGLPNDRFFAVRPEGSVSTLKIQRTERGDSAVYLCASSLWGLDGNEQFFGPGTRLTVL.

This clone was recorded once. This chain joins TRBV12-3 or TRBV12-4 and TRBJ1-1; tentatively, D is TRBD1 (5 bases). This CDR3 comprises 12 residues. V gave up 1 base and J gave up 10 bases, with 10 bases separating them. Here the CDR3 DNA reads TGTGCCAGCAGTTTAGGTTCAGGGAGAGCTTTCTTT. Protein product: CASSLGSGRAFF.

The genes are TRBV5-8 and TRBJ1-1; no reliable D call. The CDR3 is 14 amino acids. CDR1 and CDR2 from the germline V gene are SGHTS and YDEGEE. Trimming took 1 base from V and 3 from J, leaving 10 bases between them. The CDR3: CASSLWGRDTEAFF. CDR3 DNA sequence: TGTGCCAGCAGCTTGTGGGGAAGGGACACTGAAGCTTTCTTT.

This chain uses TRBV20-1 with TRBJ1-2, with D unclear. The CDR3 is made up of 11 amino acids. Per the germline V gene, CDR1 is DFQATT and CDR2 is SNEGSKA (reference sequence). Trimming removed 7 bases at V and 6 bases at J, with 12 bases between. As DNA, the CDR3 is TGCAGTGGCGGAGGTGGAGATGGCTACACCTTC. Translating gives CSGGGGDGYTF.

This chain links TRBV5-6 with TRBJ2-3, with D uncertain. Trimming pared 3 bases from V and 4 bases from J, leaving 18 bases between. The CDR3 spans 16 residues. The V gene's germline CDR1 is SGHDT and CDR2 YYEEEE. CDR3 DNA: TGTGCCAGCAGCTACCTAGGGCTTCGGAGCCCAGATACGCAGTATTTT. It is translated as CASSYLGLRSPDTQYF.

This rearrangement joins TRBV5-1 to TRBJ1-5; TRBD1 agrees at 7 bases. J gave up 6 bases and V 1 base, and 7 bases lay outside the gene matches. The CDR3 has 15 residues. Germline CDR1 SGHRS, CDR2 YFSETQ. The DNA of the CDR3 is TGCGCCAGCAGCTTGACAGGGGAGGTCAGTCAGCCCCAGCATTTT. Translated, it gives CASSLTGEVSQPQHF.

The CDR3 sequence is CAWSVGAVYSPLHF. The CDR3 coding sequence is TGTGCCTGGAGTGTTGGGGCAGTGTATTCACCCCTCCACTTT. The genes are TRBV30 and TRBJ1-6; D possibly corresponds to TRBD1 (5 bases). Germline CDR1 reads GTSNPN; CDR2 reads SVGIG (reference sequence). The V gene lost 0 bases and the J gene lost 8 bases, with 11 bases spanning the gap. This CDR3 region has 14 residues.

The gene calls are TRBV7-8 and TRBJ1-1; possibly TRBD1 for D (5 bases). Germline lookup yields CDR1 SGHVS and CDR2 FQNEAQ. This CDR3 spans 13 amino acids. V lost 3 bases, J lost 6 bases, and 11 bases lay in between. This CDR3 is CASSFSVGAEAFF. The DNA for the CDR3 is TGTGCCAGCAGCTTCTCGGTAGGGGCTGAAGCTTTCTTT.

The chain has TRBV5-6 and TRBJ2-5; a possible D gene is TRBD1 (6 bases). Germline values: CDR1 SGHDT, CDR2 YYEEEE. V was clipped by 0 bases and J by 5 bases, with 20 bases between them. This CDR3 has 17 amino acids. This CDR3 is CASSLGQGLIGGETQYF. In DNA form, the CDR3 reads TGTGCCAGCAGCTTGGGTCAGGGGCTAATCGGTGGGGAGACCCAGTACTTC.

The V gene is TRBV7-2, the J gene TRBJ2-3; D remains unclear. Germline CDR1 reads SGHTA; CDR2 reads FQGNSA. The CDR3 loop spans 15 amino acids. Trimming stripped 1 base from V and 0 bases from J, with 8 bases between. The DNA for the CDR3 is TGTGCCAGCAGCTTAGGCCTGGGAAGCACAGATACGCAGTATTTT. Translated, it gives CASSLGLGSTDTQYF.